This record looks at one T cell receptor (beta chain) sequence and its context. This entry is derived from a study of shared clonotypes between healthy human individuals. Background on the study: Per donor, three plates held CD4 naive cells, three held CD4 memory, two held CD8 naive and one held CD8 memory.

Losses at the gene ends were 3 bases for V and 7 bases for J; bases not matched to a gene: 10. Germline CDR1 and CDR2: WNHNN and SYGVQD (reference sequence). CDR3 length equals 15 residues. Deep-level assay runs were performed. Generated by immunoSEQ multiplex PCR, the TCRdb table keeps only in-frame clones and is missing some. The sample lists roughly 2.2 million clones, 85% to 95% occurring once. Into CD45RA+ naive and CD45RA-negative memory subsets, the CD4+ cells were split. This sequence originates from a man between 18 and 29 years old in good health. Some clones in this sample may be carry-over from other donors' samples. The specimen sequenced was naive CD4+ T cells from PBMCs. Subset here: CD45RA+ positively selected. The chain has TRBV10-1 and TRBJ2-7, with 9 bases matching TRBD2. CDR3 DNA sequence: TGCGCCAGCAGTGATCTAGGCGGGAGGGCAGCGGAGCAGTACTTC. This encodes CASSDLGGRAAEQYF.